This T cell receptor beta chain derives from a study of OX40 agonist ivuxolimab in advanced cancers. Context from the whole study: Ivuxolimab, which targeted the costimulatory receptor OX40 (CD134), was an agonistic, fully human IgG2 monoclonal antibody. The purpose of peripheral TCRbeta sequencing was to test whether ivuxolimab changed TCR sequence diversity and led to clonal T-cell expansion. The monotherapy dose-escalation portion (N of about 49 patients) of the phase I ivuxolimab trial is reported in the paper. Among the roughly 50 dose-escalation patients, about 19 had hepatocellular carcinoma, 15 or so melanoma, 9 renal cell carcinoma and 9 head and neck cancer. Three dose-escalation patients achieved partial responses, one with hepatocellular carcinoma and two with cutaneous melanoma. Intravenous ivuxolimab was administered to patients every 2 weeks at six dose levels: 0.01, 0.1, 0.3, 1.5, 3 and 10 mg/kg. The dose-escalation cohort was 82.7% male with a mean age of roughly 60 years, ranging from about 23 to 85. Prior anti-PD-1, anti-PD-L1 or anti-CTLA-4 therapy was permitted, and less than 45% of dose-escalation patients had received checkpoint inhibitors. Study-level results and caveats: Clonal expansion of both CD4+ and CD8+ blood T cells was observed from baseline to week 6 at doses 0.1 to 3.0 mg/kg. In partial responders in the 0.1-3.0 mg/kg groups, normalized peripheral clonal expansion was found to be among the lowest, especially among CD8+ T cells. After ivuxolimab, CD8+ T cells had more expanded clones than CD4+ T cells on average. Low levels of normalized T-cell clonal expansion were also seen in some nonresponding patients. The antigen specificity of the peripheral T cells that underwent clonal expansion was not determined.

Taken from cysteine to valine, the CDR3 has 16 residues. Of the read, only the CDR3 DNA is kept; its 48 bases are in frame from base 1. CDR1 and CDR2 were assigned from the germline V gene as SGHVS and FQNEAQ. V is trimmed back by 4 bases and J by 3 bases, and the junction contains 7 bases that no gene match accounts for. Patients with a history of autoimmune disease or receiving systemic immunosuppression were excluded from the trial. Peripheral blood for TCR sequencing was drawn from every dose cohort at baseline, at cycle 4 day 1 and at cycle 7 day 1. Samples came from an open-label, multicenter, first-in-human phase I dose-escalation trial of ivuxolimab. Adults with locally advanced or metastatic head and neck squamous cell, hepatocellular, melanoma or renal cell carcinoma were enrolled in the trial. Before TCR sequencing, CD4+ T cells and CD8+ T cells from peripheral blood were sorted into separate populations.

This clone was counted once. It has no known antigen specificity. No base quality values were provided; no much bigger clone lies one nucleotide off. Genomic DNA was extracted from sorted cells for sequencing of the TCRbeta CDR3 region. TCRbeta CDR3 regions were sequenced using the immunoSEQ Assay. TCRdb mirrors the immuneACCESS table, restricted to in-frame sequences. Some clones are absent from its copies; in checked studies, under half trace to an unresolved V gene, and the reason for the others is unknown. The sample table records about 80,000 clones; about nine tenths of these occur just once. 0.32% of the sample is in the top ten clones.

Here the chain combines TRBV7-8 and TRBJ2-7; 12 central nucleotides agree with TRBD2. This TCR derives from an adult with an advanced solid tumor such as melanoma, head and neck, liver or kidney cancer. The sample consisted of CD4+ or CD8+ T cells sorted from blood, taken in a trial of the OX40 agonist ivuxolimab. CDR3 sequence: CASSYTSGGRGYEQYV. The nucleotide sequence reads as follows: TGTGCCAGCAGCTATACTAGCGGGGGGAGAGGCTACGAGCAGTACGTC.